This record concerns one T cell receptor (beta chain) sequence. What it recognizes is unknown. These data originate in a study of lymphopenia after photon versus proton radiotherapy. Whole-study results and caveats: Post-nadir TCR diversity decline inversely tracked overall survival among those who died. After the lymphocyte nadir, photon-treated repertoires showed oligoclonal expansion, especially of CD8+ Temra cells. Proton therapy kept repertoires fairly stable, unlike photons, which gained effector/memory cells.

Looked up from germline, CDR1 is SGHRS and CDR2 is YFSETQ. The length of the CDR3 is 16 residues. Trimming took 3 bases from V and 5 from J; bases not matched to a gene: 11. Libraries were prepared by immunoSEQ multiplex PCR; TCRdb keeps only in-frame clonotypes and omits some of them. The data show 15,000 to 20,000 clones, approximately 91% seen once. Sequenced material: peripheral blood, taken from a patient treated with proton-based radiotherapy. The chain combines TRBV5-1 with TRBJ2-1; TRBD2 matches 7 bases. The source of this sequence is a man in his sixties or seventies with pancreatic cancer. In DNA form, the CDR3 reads TGCGCCAGCAGCTCTGGAGTTGGCGGGGGTAACAATGAGCAGTTCTTC. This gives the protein CASSSGVGGGNNEQFF.